A single sample is the source of the 27 T cell receptor beta chains below, sequenced in a study of blood T cell repertoires in COVID-19. This table comes from immunoSEQ multiplex PCR, and its TCRdb copy is limited to in-frame clones, with some not included. The data contain 200,000 to 250,000 clones, more than 75% of them seen just once; the ten biggest clones take up 3%. The sample was peripheral blood. The receptors here all came from a woman aged 25 to 39 who had recovered from COVID-19.

The V gene is TRBV9, the J gene TRBJ2-7; TRBD2 is a possible D gene (6 bases). The CDR3 has 12 amino acids. The germline V gene encodes CDR1 SGDLS and CDR2 YYNGEE. Trimming shortened V by 4 bases and J by 5 bases, and 10 bases separated the two germline ends. The CDR3, as DNA: TGTGCCAGCAGCTATCGCGGGGACGAGCAGTACTTC. Translated, it gives CASSYRGDEQYF.

This chain connects TRBV9 to TRBJ1-1, with D possibly TRBD1 on 6 matching bases. The germline V gene has CDR1 SGDLS and CDR2 YYNGEE. Trimming shortened V by 6 bases and J by 6 bases, and 21 bases separated the two germline ends. The CDR3 contains 15 residues. The CDR3 bases are TGTGCCAGCACCCCAGGGGTTGGGGGTATCGCTGAAGCTTTCTTT. It encodes CASTPGVGGIAEAFF.

The chain combines TRBV7-9 with TRBJ1-1; 7 bases match TRBD1. Germline V gene sequence: CDR1 SEHNR, CDR2 FQNEAQ (reference sequence). The V segment lost 3 bases and the J segment 7 bases; nucleotides outside the gene matches: 8. The CDR3 has 14 amino acids. CDR3 nucleotides: TGTGCCAGCAGCTTCTGGGACAGATTAGGTGAAGCTTTCTTT. Translating it yields CASSFWDRLGEAFF.

The gene calls are TRBV7-9 and TRBJ1-2; TRBD1 matches at 11 bases. This CDR3 comprises 17 residues. Unmatched junction bases numbered 9, after V lost 4 bases and J lost 2 bases. CDR1 and CDR2 (germline): SEHNR, FQNEAQ (reference sequence). The CDR3: CASSYSPGQGGNYGYTF. CDR3 sequence (DNA): TGTGCCAGCAGCTATTCACCGGGACAGGGGGGAAACTATGGCTACACCTTC.

This clone appeared a few times. The chain employs TRBV5-1 and TRBJ2-1; 9 nucleotides align to TRBD2. Trimming took 0 bases from V and 7 from J; bases not matched to a gene: 5. The CDR3 is 15 amino acids. Looked up from germline, CDR1 is SGHRS and CDR2 is YFSETQ. The CDR3 spells CASSLVGLAANEQFF. The CDR3 DNA reads as TGCGCCAGCAGCTTGGTGGGACTAGCTGCAAATGAGCAGTTCTTC.

The chain uses TRBV19 and TRBJ1-5; D gene unclear. The CDR3 is 13 amino acids. V lost 3 bases and J 4 bases, leaving 7 bases between the germline ends. Per the germline V gene, CDR1 is LNHDA and CDR2 is SQIVND (reference sequence). The DNA for the CDR3 is TGTGCCAGTAGTATCCCAGATAATCAGCCCCAGCATTTT. Translated, it gives CASSIPDNQPQHF.

The rearrangement uses TRBV5-6 and TRBJ1-2; perhaps TRBD1 as D (5 bases). Germline V gives CDR1 SGHDT, CDR2 YYEEEE. V was cut by 0 bases and J by 12 bases, with 9 bases left in between. There are 11 residues in the CDR3. DNA for the CDR3: TGTGCCAGCAGCTTGGAACAGGCTCACACCTTC. Its translation: CASSLEQAHTF.

The chain joins TRBV11-2 to TRBJ2-1; D is ambiguous. The ends were cut back, 0 bases at V and 2 bases at J, with 8 bases in the middle. Germline assignment: CDR1 SGHAT and CDR2 FQNNGV. CDR3 length: 15 amino acids. CDR3 DNA: TGTGCCAGCAGCTTAGAGTTGGGCCCCTACAATGAGCAGTTCTTC. It specifies CASSLELGPYNEQFF. Together with reference TRBV11-2 and TRBJ2-1, the CDR3 gives the full variable domain: EAGVAQSPRYKIIEKRQSVAFWCNPISGHATLYWYQQILGQGPKLLIQFQNNGVVDDSQLPKDRFSAERLKGVDSTLKIQPAKLEDSAVYLCASSLELGPYNEQFFGPGTRLTVL.

There are many counts of this clone. V gene TRBV11-2 combines with J gene TRBJ1-2; D unclear. Looked up from germline, CDR1 is SGHAT and CDR2 is FQNNGV. The CDR3 consists of 13 residues. Trimming took off 5 bases at V and 8 bases at J, with 15 bases between the two ends. The CDR3 DNA follows: TGTGCCAGCAGCCCTAGGACTGCTAACGGCTACACCTTC. Translating gives CASSPRTANGYTF.

This clone was counted once. The chain couples TRBV14 to TRBJ2-1, with D perhaps TRBD1 (6 bases). The CDR3 spans 18 residues. Germline CDR1 and CDR2: SGHDN and FVKESK. V was clipped by 0 bases and J by 0 bases, with 15 bases between them. The CDR3 protein is CASSQERRQARSYNEQFF. CDR3 sequence (DNA): TGTGCCAGCAGCCAAGAAAGGCGACAGGCACGCTCCTACAATGAGCAGTTCTTC.

This clone appeared once. This chain uses TRBV5-4 with TRBJ2-3, with D uncertain. This CDR3 comprises 12 residues. Trimming removed 0 bases at V and 4 bases at J, with 3 bases between. Germline CDR1 and CDR2: SGHNT and YYREEE (reference sequence). CDR3: CASSLVADTQYF. CDR3 coding DNA: TGTGCCAGCAGCTTGGTCGCAGATACGCAGTATTTT. The full variable domain, with the rest looked up from reference TRBV5-4 and TRBJ2-3, is ETGVTQSPTHLIKTRGQQVTLRCSSQSGHNTVSWYQQALGQGPQFIFQYYREEENGRGNFPPRFSGLQFPNYSSELNVNALELDDSALYLCASSLVADTQYFGPGTRLTVL.

The V call is TRBV18, the J call TRBJ1-1; D may be TRBD1 (6 bases). The CDR3 totals 15 residues. With 1 base removed from V and 4 bases from J, the gap between germline ends came to 13 bases. From germline, CDR1 is KGHSH and CDR2 LQKENI. The CDR3 loop reads CASSPQGQGGTEAFF. The DNA for the CDR3 is TGTGCCAGCTCACCACAGGGACAAGGAGGCACTGAAGCTTTCTTT.

The V call is TRBV7-2, the J call TRBJ2-7; TRBD1 agrees at 7 bases. This CDR3 region has 14 residues. CDR1 and CDR2 from the germline V gene are SGHTA and FQGNSA. V was clipped by 0 bases and J by 3 bases; unmatched bases: 2. The CDR3 DNA follows: TGTGCCAGCAGCTTAGCCGACAGGGACTACGAGCAGTACTTC. The encoded protein is CASSLADRDYEQYF.

J is TRBJ2-7 and V is TRBV19; 10 bases fit TRBD1. With V trimmed by 3 bases and J by 2 bases, 4 bases remained unmatched. The CDR3 totals 15 residues. Germline-derived CDR1 and CDR2 are LNHDA and SQIVND (reference sequence). CDR3 loop: CASSIQGTGAYEQYF. Written as DNA, the CDR3 is TGTGCCAGTAGTATCCAGGGGACAGGGGCCTACGAGCAGTACTTC.

The V call is TRBV11-3, the J call TRBJ2-1, with TRBD2 matching over 13 bases. This CDR3 spans 16 amino acids. Germline assignment: CDR1 SGHNT and CDR2 YENEEA. Unmatched junction bases numbered 2, after V lost 2 bases and J lost 4 bases. The CDR3 DNA sequence: TGTGCCAGCAGCTTAAGGACTAGCGGGGGATACAATGAGCAGTTCTTC. Its protein product is CASSLRTSGGYNEQFF.

The chain links TRBV19 to TRBJ1-4; D gene unclear. The CDR3 is 13 residues long. Germline V gene lookup returns CDR1 LNHDA and CDR2 SQIVND (reference sequence). Trimming pared 8 bases from V and 0 bases from J, leaving 7 bases between. The CDR3 nucleotides read TGTGCCAGTCGCCAGACAACTAATGAAAAACTGTTTTTT. Its protein is CASRQTTNEKLFF.

The rearrangement links TRBV19 to TRBJ2-5; 7 bases map to TRBD1. The germline gives CDR1 LNHDA, CDR2 SQIVND (reference sequence). Germline trimming cut 4 bases from V and 4 bases from J; bases unmatched to any gene: 6. CDR3 length equals 14 residues. Here the CDR3 DNA reads TGTGCCAGTAGTACAATAGGGGGCAGAGAGACCCAGTACTTC. Residues: CASSTIGGRETQYF.

The chain is built from TRBV11-2 and TRBJ1-1; D ambiguous. The CDR3 totals 14 residues. V lost 3 bases and J lost 1, with 9 bases in between. Germline CDR1 is SGHAT and CDR2 is FQNNGV. The CDR3 protein is CASSLGGANTEAFF. The CDR3 DNA is TGTGCCAGCAGCTTGGGAGGTGCGAACACTGAAGCTTTCTTT.

The rearrangement links TRBV19 to TRBJ2-1; 8 nucleotides agree with TRBD2. Germline CDR1 reads LNHDA; CDR2 reads SQIVND (reference sequence). The CDR3 runs 15 residues. Trimming at V came to 1 base and at J to 5 bases, leaving 4 bases not matched to a gene. In DNA form, the CDR3 reads TGTGCCAGTAGTATAGCGGGGGGGCCCAACAATGAGCAGTTCTTC. This translates into CASSIAGGPNNEQFF.

This rearrangement joins TRBV2 to TRBJ2-2; TRBD1 matches at 7 bases. The CDR3 has 14 amino acids. With V trimmed by 6 bases and J by 4 bases, 5 bases remained unmatched. CDR1 SNHLY and CDR2 FYNNEI come from the germline V gene. The CDR3 coding sequence is TGTGCCAGCAGGACAGGGTACGTCACCGGGGAGCTGTTTTTT. Amino acids: CASRTGYVTGELFF. Full variable domain (outside the CDR3, taken from reference TRBV2 and TRBJ2-2): EPEVTQTPSHQVTQMGQEVILRCVPISNHLYFYWYRQILGQKVEFLVSFYNNEISEKSEIFDDQFSVERPDGSNFTLKIRSTKLEDSAMYFCASRTGYVTGELFFGEGSRLTVL.

The chain uses TRBV6-5 and TRBJ1-1; D not resolved. Germline-derived CDR1 and CDR2 are MNHEY and SVGAGI. The V and J ends lost 7 bases and 3 bases respectively, with 15 bases between them. The CDR3 is 14 residues long. The CDR3 loop is CASIGHPLDTEAFF. In DNA, the CDR3 is TGTGCCAGCATCGGTCACCCTCTGGACACTGAAGCTTTCTTT.

The chain recombines TRBV15 with TRBJ2-7; D possibly corresponds to TRBD1 (6 bases). The length of the CDR3 is 14 residues. From germline, CDR1 is LNHNV and CDR2 YYDKDF (reference sequence). Trimming left V 8 bases short and J 1 base short, with 15 bases between. In DNA form, the CDR3 reads TGTGCCACCTCCAGGGCAGGGACATCCTACGAGCAGTACTTC. This codes for CATSRAGTSYEQYF. The whole variable domain, filled in from reference TRBV15 and TRBJ2-7, reads DAMVIQNPRYQVTQFGKPVTLSCSQTLNHNVMYWYQQKSSQAPKLLFHYYDKDFNNEADTPDNFQSRRPNTSFCFLDIRSPGLGDTAMYLCATSRAGTSYEQYFGPGTRLTVT.

J is TRBJ1-3 and V is TRBV9; the D is unclear. This CDR3 is 14 amino acids long. V lost 1 base and J 4 bases, leaving 9 bases between the germline ends. The germline V gene encodes CDR1 SGDLS and CDR2 YYNGEE. CDR3: CASSVSGPGNTIYF. The DNA of the CDR3 is TGTGCCAGCAGCGTATCGGGTCCCGGAAACACCATATATTTT.

The gene calls are TRBV4-3 and TRBJ2-4; no reliable D call. The CDR3 has 17 residues. V shed 0 bases and J shed 7 bases, with 19 bases lying between them. Germline V gene lookup returns CDR1 LGHNA and CDR2 YSLEER. CDR3 residues: CASSQEMTPGQWNIQYF. In DNA form, the CDR3 reads TGCGCCAGCAGCCAAGAAATGACACCTGGTCAGTGGAACATTCAGTACTTC.

The V and J genes are TRBV14 and TRBJ2-7; 14 bases align to TRBD2. CDR3 length: 16 amino acids. Germline V CDR1 and CDR2: SGHDN, FVKESK. The V gene end was trimmed by 4 bases and the J gene end by 2 bases; junction bases not matched to a gene: 4. The CDR3, as DNA: TGTGCCAGCAGCCTCCTGACTAGCGGGGGGGCCTACGAGCAGTACTTC. Amino acids: CASSLLTSGGAYEQYF.

This clone came up a few times. The chain couples TRBV19 to TRBJ1-1, with 8 bases matching TRBD1. With V trimmed by 7 bases and J by 4 bases, 5 bases remained unmatched. Germline V gene sequence: CDR1 LNHDA, CDR2 SQIVND (reference sequence). The CDR3 spans 13 residues. CDR3 protein: CASNRGASTEAFF. CDR3 bases: TGTGCCAGTAACAGGGGGGCGAGCACTGAAGCTTTCTTT.

The chain has TRBV2 and TRBJ1-6; 7 bases are shared with TRBD1. Germline CDR1 is SNHLY and CDR2 is FYNNEI. Trimming took 6 bases from V and 8 from J; bases not matched to a gene: 4. The CDR3 totals 13 residues. CDR3 DNA: TGTGCCAGCAGCCGGGACAGTTATTCACCCCTCCACTTT. It is translated as CASSRDSYSPLHF.